The T cell receptor (beta chain) under discussion was sequenced for a study of blood T cell repertoires in COVID-19. The method was immunoSEQ multiplex PCR; TCRdb's version includes in-frame clones alone and lacks a portion of them. Of approximately 210,000 clones listed, more than 70% are singletons. The CDR3 is 14 amino acids. CDR1 is MNHEY and CDR2 is SVGAGI in the germline V gene. V was pared by 5 bases and J by 5 bases, with 12 bases between. This receptor was identified in an elderly woman with acute or convalescent COVID-19. Sample: peripheral blood. The chain combines TRBV6-5 with TRBJ1-4; D call uncertain. CDR3 region: CASSLLRPNEKLFF. For the CDR3, the DNA is TGTGCCAGCAGTCTCCTGAGGCCCAATGAAAAACTGTTTTTT.